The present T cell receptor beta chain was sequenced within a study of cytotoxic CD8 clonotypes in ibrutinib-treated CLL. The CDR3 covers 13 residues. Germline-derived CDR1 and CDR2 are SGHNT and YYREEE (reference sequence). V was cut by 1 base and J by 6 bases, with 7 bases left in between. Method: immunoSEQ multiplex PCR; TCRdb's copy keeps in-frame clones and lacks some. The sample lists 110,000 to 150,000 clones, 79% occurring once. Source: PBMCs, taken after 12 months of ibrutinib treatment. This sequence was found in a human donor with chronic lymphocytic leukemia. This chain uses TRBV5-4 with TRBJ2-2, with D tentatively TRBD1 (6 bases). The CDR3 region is CASSLSGAGELFF. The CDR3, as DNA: TGTGCCAGCAGCTTGTCAGGGGCCGGGGAGCTGTTTTTT.